This entry is about one T cell receptor (beta chain). It lacks a known antigen. No much larger clonotype is one base removed from it; base qualities were not supplied. V loses 1 base of germline sequence and J loses 2 bases, and the interval between the two ends is 6 bases. The germline V gene (reference sequence) specifies GTSNPN as CDR1 and SVGIG as CDR2. Including cysteine and phenylalanine, the CDR3 has 12 amino acids. Of the read, only the CDR3 DNA is kept; its 36 bases are in frame from base 1. Each sample was amplified in two independent genomic DNA replicates, using 0.4 to 0.6 ug for blood and approximately 1.6 ug for tumor or normal breast. TCRB sequencing of genomic DNA was carried out with the ImmunoSeq Intro kit according to the manufacturer's instructions. The multiplex PCR ran for 30 to 35 cycles using proprietary primers and spike-in control sequences for absolute quantification. Single-end 150-bp reads were used to sequence an 87-bp fragment spanning the CDR3 and the flanking V and J genes. Seven samples, each with two replicates, were multiplexed per lane of an Illumina MiSeq using version 3.0 chemistry. In the authors' own workflow: Raw data were processed by the vendor's proprietary pipeline, with both replicates merged into one result per sample. A clonotype was defined as productive rearrangements that share the same V-gene family, CDR3 amino acid sequence and J-gene segment. Clonality was calculated as 1 minus the normalized Shannon entropy (Pielou evenness) of TCRB abundances. To estimate T cell density, the total number of templates was divided by the input cell count, which was inferred from how much DNA went in. Total repertoire diversity and clonality were estimated with Recon using default parameters. A clonotype counted as tumor-enriched if its abundance in tumor exceeded 0.1% and was at least 32-fold higher than its abundance in normal breast. TCRdb re-hosts the immuneACCESS table, in-frame sequences only. Its copies lack some clones; in the studies checked, an unresolved V gene accounts for under half of them, and the cause for the rest is not known. V and J calls and clone size come straight from that table; D and trimming were deduced from the DNA. In this sample the table shows tens of thousands of clones, just over 90% of which occur a single time. Around 4.7% of the sample is taken by the ten largest.

This sample is drawn from a study of early stage breast cancer tumors (TCRdb year 2017). The study in broad terms: Of the 16 invasive breast tumors, approximately 11 were found to be estrogen receptor-positive, progesterone receptor-positive and HER2-negative. About 70% of the 12 ER+/PR+/HER2- tumors were invasive ductal carcinomas, while the other four were invasive lobular carcinomas. A read coverage of roughly 10-fold per sample was achieved on average. Across all samples, 2 million to 3 million templates representing nearly 1,100,000 unique clonotypes were detected. The study at large found these results: The small cohort size prevented analysis by tumor subtype. Compared with adjacent normal breast tissue, tumors had approximately 2.5-fold higher T cell density and higher clonality. Enriched TCRB sequences shared across patients were found to be mostly commonly generated sequences that were unlikely to play an important role in the tumor microenvironment. Sequencing bulk genomic DNA from unsorted cells could not capture chain pairing or functional markers like CD4, CD8 and FOXP3. Repertoires from blood resembled normal breast more closely than tumor, and using blood as a reference for each tissue separated tumor from normal in most of the 16 patients.

The study profiled bulk TCR beta-chain repertoires in matched peripheral blood, tumor and adjacent normal breast tissue taken from about 15 patients with early-stage breast cancer. Before surgery, roughly 4.5-10 mL of whole blood was collected in EDTA tubes and processed within 2 hours. Peripheral blood mononuclear cells were isolated by Ficoll-Paque centrifugation in SepMate-50 tubes. PBMCs were cryopreserved in about 90% FBS with approximately 10% DMSO in aliquots of roughly 1.9 to 4.5 million cells and stored in liquid nitrogen. The Qiagen AllPrep DNA/RNA Mini kit was used to extract genomic DNA.

The source material was blood. This sequence originates from a person aged 70 to 85 with breast cancer. The rearranged segments are TRBV30 and TRBJ2-7, and the D gene may be TRBD2, 5 bases matching. The sequence in DNA is TGTGCCTGGAGTGGCGGGCCCTACGAGCAGTACTTC. This yields the protein CAWSGGPYEQYF.